This entry concerns a single T cell receptor beta chain. What it recognizes is unknown. Repertoires were generated with immunoSEQ multiplex PCR, while TCRdb's copy carries only in-frame clones and drops some. This repertoire shows 100,000 or so clones, about 86% found once; its top ten account for about 16%. Germline lookup yields CDR1 MRHNA and CDR2 SNTAGT. This CDR3 is 13 amino acids long. V was pared by 1 base and J by 7 bases, with 8 bases between. The data belong to a study of T cell responses to AZD1222 COVID-19 vaccine. Study-wide background: Some second doses came at about 4 weeks and others at about 12 weeks; these were pooled. Study findings and constraints: Donors were largely white British and mainly female; clonal diversity was possibly underestimated. Repertoires were collected only later (after the peak T cell response had occurred).

The V call is TRBV6-4, the J call TRBJ1-5; the D is unclear. Sequences were derived from peripheral blood, sampled on day 0 of AZD1222 vaccination. This TCR was recovered from an adult in good health. CDR3 region: CASSDWVGQPQHF. CDR3 sequence (DNA): TGTGCCAGCAGTGACTGGGTTGGACAGCCCCAGCATTTT.